This T cell receptor (beta chain) comes out of a study of T cell clones after liver transplantation. General study points: Compared with third party-reactive sequences, donor-reactive ones declined more, independent of withdrawal success. Migration into the graft, not deletion, may explain lost graft donor-reactive T cells.

Turning to this clone: No antigen is known for it.

With 0 bases clipped from V and 3 bases from J, the junction kept 5 bases outside the gene matches. CDR3 length equals 16 residues. Germline-derived CDR1 and CDR2 are LGHNA and YNFKEQ. The repertoire was sequenced with immunoSEQ multiplex PCR; TCRdb's copy has only in-frame clones and lacks some. Of nearly 15,000 clones in the sample, 82% were seen once. The material was CD8+ T cells from blood, obtained approximately 43 months after liver transplant. V gene TRBV4-2 combines with J gene TRBJ1-2; 9 bases line up with TRBD1. This TCR came from a human patient who received a liver transplant. Some T cells may trace back to the graft donor. The CDR3 sequence: CASSQDHRGLDYGYTF. CDR3 DNA sequence: TGTGCCAGCAGCCAAGACCACAGGGGGCTTGACTATGGCTACACCTTC.